This TCR beta chain was documented in a study of blood T cell repertoires in COVID-19. Study summary: Researchers got acute and convalescent COVID-19 samples from the United States, Italy and Spain. Sources were T cells, B-cell-depleted T cells, or PBMCs; the material itself was cDNA or gDNA.

The CDR3 runs 12 residues. Original methodology: For nucleated cells, counts were estimated from reference gene primer amplification. Sequenced by immunoSEQ multiplex PCR; TCRdb stores in-frame clones only, minus some. V, J and clone size are taken as reported in that table, and D and trimming were inferred from the DNA itself. Of about 480,000 clones in the sample, roughly nine tenths were seen once. As concerns this clone: One junction end does not reproduce the germline sequence, and a read error may be involved.

Seattle's cohort entered during active infection and was followed longitudinally. Sequencing was performed on peripheral blood. The chain is built from TRBV12-3 or TRBV12-4 and TRBJ2-7; the match to TRBD1 covers 7 bases. The receptor comes from a man aged 18 to 35 with COVID-19, enrolled during active disease. In DNA form, the CDR3 reads TGTGCCAGCGCATTGGGGCGGACAGGCATAAACTTC. This gives the protein CASALGRTGINF.